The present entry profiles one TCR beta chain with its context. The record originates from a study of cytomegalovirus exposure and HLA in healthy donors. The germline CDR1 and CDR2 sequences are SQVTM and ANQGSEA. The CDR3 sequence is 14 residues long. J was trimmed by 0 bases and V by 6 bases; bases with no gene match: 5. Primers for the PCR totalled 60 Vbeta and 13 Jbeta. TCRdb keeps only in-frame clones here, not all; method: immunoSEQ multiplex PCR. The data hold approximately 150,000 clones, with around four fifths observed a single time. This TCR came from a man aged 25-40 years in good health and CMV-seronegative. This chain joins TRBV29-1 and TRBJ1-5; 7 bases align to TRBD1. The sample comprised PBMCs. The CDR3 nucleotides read TGCAGCGTGGGGGACAGCTATAGCAATCAGCCCCAGCATTTT. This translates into CSVGDSYSNQPQHF.